This passage covers 16 T cell receptor beta chains from one sample sequenced in a study of breast tumors, draining lymph nodes, adjacent tissues. TCRdb reanalysed the multiplex PCR reads using MiXCR and keeps one entry per CDR3 protein. The table has 47,000 or so distinct CDR3 sequences, 23% seen once. The specimen sequenced was breast tumor tissue. These receptors were obtained from a female donor with breast cancer. Some clones in this sample may be carry-over from other donors' samples.

As to this clonotype: A much larger clone differs from this one at a single base, so this may be a read error. The chain links TRBV18 to TRBJ1-2; perhaps TRBD1 as D (6 bases). The CDR3 contains 14 residues. CDR1 and CDR2 (germline): KGHSH, LQKENI. CDR3 region: CTSSPRGGDYGYTF. The CDR3 nucleotides are TGTACCAGCTCACCGAGAGGGGGGGACTATGGCTACACCTTC.

This clonotype was detected ten times or more. The chain is built from TRBV12-3 or TRBV12-4 and TRBJ2-1; 10 bases match TRBD1. The CDR3 spans 15 residues. V lost 5 bases, J lost 8 bases, and 9 bases stayed unmatched. CDR3 amino acids: CASSGPGTGVHEQFF. CDR3 sequence (DNA): TGTGCCAGCAGTGGACCCGGGACAGGGGTCCATGAGCAGTTCTTC.

This clonotype has ten or more counts. The chain uses TRBV6-5 and TRBJ1-2; 9 nucleotides agree with TRBD1. V shed 6 bases, J shed 2 bases, and the junction held 7 bases outside the gene matches. The length of the CDR3 is 15 residues. In germline, CDR1 is MNHEY, CDR2 SVGAGI. The CDR3 is CASRPGQGLNYGYTF. The CDR3 DNA sequence: TGTGCCAGCAGGCCGGGACAGGGATTGAACTATGGCTACACCTTC.

The chain carries TRBV27 and TRBJ2-7; the match to TRBD1 covers 7 bases. J gave up 3 bases and V 3 bases, and 2 bases lay outside the gene matches. Germline values: CDR1 MNHEY, CDR2 SMNVEV (reference sequence). The CDR3 is 13 residues long. Written as DNA, the CDR3 is TGTGCCAGCAGTTTTAACAGGGGCTACGAGCAGTACTTC. Its translation: CASSFNRGYEQYF.

In the case of this clonotype: A much larger clone lies a single base off, so this may be a read error. The DNA of the CDR3 is TGCAAAACGGCGGGTGTTGGCGAGCAGTACTTC. Translated, it gives CKTAGVGEQYF. The chain links TRBV20-1 to TRBJ2-7, with D perhaps matching TRBD2 (5 bases). The CDR3 totals 11 residues. Germline CDR1 and CDR2: DFQATT and SNEGSKA (reference sequence).

This clonotype was seen many times. The CDR3 DNA is TGTGCCAGCAGTTCTCCTCCGGGACAGCAAAATTCACCCCTCCACTTT. Its translation is CASSSPPGQQNSPLHF. The J gene is TRBJ1-6, the V gene TRBV6-2 or TRBV6-3, with TRBD1 matching over 7 bases. After removal of 4 bases from V and 7 bases from J, the junction contained 10 bases not matched to a gene. There are 16 residues in the CDR3. The germline V gene encodes CDR1 MNHEY and CDR2 SVGEGT.

Comments on this clonotype: This clone may be a read error of a much larger clone one base away. The rearrangement joins TRBV24-1 to TRBJ1-2, with D uncertain. Looked up from germline, CDR1 is KGHDR and CDR2 is SFDVKD. This CDR3 has 14 amino acids. The DNA of the CDR3 is TGTGCCACCAGTGATTTGGGGATTAACTATGGCTACGCCTTC. Protein: CATSDLGINYGYAF.

The table lists this clonotype with many counts. V usage is TRBV10-3 and J usage is TRBJ1-2; no clear D. V lost 3 bases, J lost 8 bases, and 7 bases lay in between. Germline lookup yields CDR1 ENHRY and CDR2 SYGVKD. The CDR3 loop spans 11 amino acids. The CDR3 region is CAISESGGYTF. The CDR3 coding sequence is TGTGCCATCAGTGAAAGTGGAGGCTACACCTTC.

This clonotype was observed at least ten times. Here the CDR3 reads CATSRYSGETQYF. CDR3 in DNA: TGTGCCACCAGCAGATATAGCGGAGAGACCCAGTACTTC. The V gene is TRBV15, the J gene TRBJ2-5; maybe TRBD2 (6 bases). V lost 2 bases, J lost 4 bases, and 8 bases lay in between. CDR1 is LNHNV and CDR2 is YYDKDF in the germline V gene (reference sequence). The CDR3 is 13 residues long. The full variable domain, in which reference TRBV15 and TRBJ2-5 provide the parts outside the CDR3, is DAMVIQNPRYQVTQFGKPVTLSCSQTLNHNVMYWYQQKSSQAPKLLFHYYDKDFNNEADTPDNFQSRRPNTSFCFLDIRSPGLGDTAMYLCATSRYSGETQYFGPGTRLLVL.

V is TRBV6-2 or TRBV6-3 and J is TRBJ2-4; TRBD2 agrees at 7 bases. The ends lost 0 bases at V and 0 bases at J; junction bases unmatched: 5. The CDR3 consists of 17 residues. From germline, CDR1 is MNHEY and CDR2 SVGEGT. Here the CDR3 reads CASSYSASGIAKNIQYF. CDR3 in DNA: TGTGCCAGCAGTTACTCAGCTAGCGGTATAGCCAAAAACATTCAGTACTTC.

Comments on this clonotype: The CDR3 does not close with the conserved phenylalanine or tryptophan, likely indicating a read error. The CDR3 DNA reads as TGTGCCAGCGGCCCCACAACGGATTCACCCCTCCACCTT. Translated, it gives CASGPTTDSPLHL. This chain uses TRBV2 with TRBJ1-6; D not certain. Germline V lookup: CDR1 SNHLY, CDR2 FYNNEI. The CDR3 runs 13 residues. Trimming cost V 8 bases and J 8 bases, with 13 bases left between them.

In the case of this clonotype: The DNA is omitted, as the CDR3 cannot be located on it reliably, and the CDR3 follows TCRdb's listing. The chain recombines TRBV7-9 with TRBJ2-2; the listed D gene, TRBD1, was not tested against the DNA. The CDR3 sequence runs 18 residues, both termini included. Germline V CDR1 and CDR2: SEHNR, FQNEAQ (reference sequence). Here the CDR3 reads CASSLGQGDEQYFGELFF.

This clonotype was detected ten times or more. V is TRBV28 and J is TRBJ2-5, with a possible D match to TRBD2 (5 bases). Trimming shortened V by 4 bases and J by 5 bases, and 14 bases separated the two germline ends. Looked up from germline, CDR1 is MDHEN and CDR2 is SYDVKM. The CDR3 is 14 amino acids. The CDR3 here is CASSSLALGETQYF. In DNA, the CDR3 is TGTGCCAGCAGTTCTCTTGCACTAGGGGAGACCCAGTACTTC.

This clonotype came up many times. This chain links TRBV5-6 with TRBJ1-2; no firm D call. V was shortened by 2 bases and J by 4 bases, with 15 bases between the two germline ends. The CDR3 length is 15 residues. The V gene's germline CDR1 is SGHDT and CDR2 YYEEEE. The CDR3 DNA is TGTGCCAGCAGCTTCCCGGGAGGGAGCATCTATGGCTACACCTTC. Its protein product is CASSFPGGSIYGYTF.

This clonotype was seen at least ten times. The V gene is TRBV20-1, the J gene TRBJ2-1; D perhaps matches TRBD1 (6 bases). V was shortened by 6 bases and J by 4 bases, with 13 bases between the two germline ends. The CDR3 sequence is 13 residues long. The germline gives CDR1 DFQATT, CDR2 SNEGSKA (reference sequence). CDR3 in DNA: TGCAGTGCCCAGGGGCTAGTATACAATGAGCAGTTCTTC. Residues: CSAQGLVYNEQFF.

As to this clonotype: This could be a read error, since a much larger clone is one nucleotide away. The rearrangement joins TRBV6-1 to TRBJ2-1; 10 nucleotides align to TRBD1. This CDR3 is 13 amino acids long. The V and J ends lost 5 bases and 12 bases, in that order; junction bases with no gene match: 7. Germline V lookup: CDR1 MNHNS, CDR2 SASEGT. The CDR3 here is CASSSQTGGVQFF. The CDR3 coding sequence is TGTGCCAGCAGTTCCCAGACAGGGGGCGTGCAGTTCTTC.